The 24 T cell receptor beta chains presented below share a single source sample, sequenced in a study of blood T cells in healthy people across ages. Primers used in a second PCR of about 6 to 12 cycles were a sample-barcoded 5' primer and a J-beta primer mix. TCRdb passed the 5' RACE reads through MiXCR, listing each CDR3 protein once. Of about 1,800,000 distinct CDR3 sequences in the sample, 28% were seen once. Material for sequencing was blood. The receptors shown here come from a woman aged 25 to 45 in good health.

This clonotype has a handful of counts. The rearrangement joins TRBV7-2 to TRBJ2-1, with TRBD1 identical over 7 bases. Germline V gene lookup returns CDR1 SGHTA and CDR2 FQGNSA. J was trimmed by 7 bases and V by 5 bases; bases with no gene match: 11. The CDR3 is made up of 15 amino acids. The CDR3 nucleotides read TGTGCCAGCAGCGCCCAGACAGGGAATTTGAATGAGCAGTTCTTC. Translated: CASSAQTGNLNEQFF.

On this clonotype itself: The junction and the germline gene differ at one end; a read error may be behind it. The genes are TRBV7-2 and TRBJ2-7; 15 positions agree with TRBD2. The CDR3 totals 18 residues. Germline CDR1 reads SGHTA; CDR2 reads FQGNSA. Here the CDR3 DNA reads TGTGCCAGCAGCCCCAGGACTAGCGGGAGGGCCAGGGGGGAGACCCAGCACTTC. Its protein is CASSPRTSGRARGETQHF.

Points on this clonotype: Being one base from a much bigger clone, this may be a read error. The chain uses TRBV7-4 and TRBJ2-1; 7 positions agree with TRBD1. The CDR3 has 17 residues. Germline V gene lookup returns CDR1 SGHVT and CDR2 SQSDAQ. The CDR3 nucleotides read TGTGTCAGCAGCTCCGGTCTACAGGGGCCCGCTTACAATGAGCAGTTCTTC. This sequence encodes CVSSSGLQGPAYNEQFF.

The rearrangement uses TRBV5-1 and TRBJ1-2; tentative D call: TRBD1 (6 bases). From germline, CDR1 is SGHRS and CDR2 YFSETQ. The CDR3 has 13 amino acids. V lost 7 bases to trimming and J lost 8 bases, with 18 bases between them. CDR3 residues: CASSEEGGRGYTF. The CDR3 DNA reads as TGCGCCAGCTCTGAGGAGGGGGGCCGAGGCTACACCTTC.

As regards this clonotype: Being one base from a much bigger clone, this may be a read error. V is TRBV12-3 or TRBV12-4 and J is TRBJ2-1, with D possibly TRBD1 on 6 matching bases. This CDR3 has 17 residues. V was clipped by 5 bases and J by 5 bases, with 22 bases between them. CDR3 in amino acids: CASSPYQSGTRNNEQFF. The CDR3 DNA reads TGTGCCAGCAGTCCATACCAGTCCGGGACACGGAACAATGAGCAGTTCTTC.

There are many counts of this clonotype. V and J are TRBV28 and TRBJ2-4, with D maybe TRBD1 (6 bases). V was shortened by 5 bases and J by 1 base, with 12 bases between the two germline ends. The CDR3 consists of 15 residues. Germline V gene data show CDR1 as MDHEN and CDR2 as SYDVKM. The CDR3 reads CASSTYTGAKNIQYF. CDR3 nucleotides: TGTGCCAGCAGTACATACACAGGGGCCAAAAACATTCAGTACTTC.

As concerns this clonotype: A read error may produce the germline difference seen at one junction end. V gene TRBV29-1 combines with J gene TRBJ2-1; 10 bases line up with TRBD2. Germline values: CDR1 SQVTM, CDR2 ANQGSEA. This CDR3 contains 15 residues. The DNA of the CDR3 is TGCGGCGTTAGTGGATCGAGCGGGAGGGGCGATGAGCAGTTCTTC. Its translation: CGVSGSSGRGDEQFF.

This clonotype was seen only a few times. The chain carries TRBV7-9 and TRBJ2-1, with 11 bases matching TRBD2. The CDR3 contains 16 residues. Germline values: CDR1 SEHNR, CDR2 FQNEAQ (reference sequence). Trimming removed 1 base from V and 7 bases from J; junction bases left unmatched: 6. The CDR3 protein is CASSLEASGGQNEQFF. In DNA, the CDR3 is TGTGCCAGCAGCTTAGAGGCTAGCGGGGGGCAAAATGAGCAGTTCTTC.

This clonotype appeared a few times. This chain links TRBV12-3 or TRBV12-4 with TRBJ2-1, with 10 nucleotides matching TRBD1. The better agreement between TRBJ2-7 and the DNA end casts doubt on the J call. The CDR3 contains 13 residues. CDR3 coding DNA: TGTGCCAGCAAACGGGACAGGGGCAATGAGCAGTACTTC. Translating it yields CASKRDRGNEQYF.

This clonotype was seen more than once but under ten times. This sequence joins TRBV29-1 and TRBJ2-4; 9 positions agree with TRBD1. CDR1 is SQVTM, CDR2 ANQGSEA, per germline. The CDR3 has 14 residues. With V trimmed by 6 bases and J by 13 bases, 16 bases remained unmatched. This CDR3 is CSVELQGARAQQYF. DNA for the CDR3: TGCAGCGTCGAATTACAGGGGGCAAGAGCCCAGCAGTACTTC.

This clonotype showed up just a few times. The chain recombines TRBV12-3 or TRBV12-4 with TRBJ2-7, with 7 bases identical to TRBD1. CDR3 length: 15 residues. V lost 4 bases, J lost 2 bases, and 8 bases stayed unmatched. The DNA of the CDR3 is TGTGCCAGCAGTTACAGGGGATGGGGTACCTACGAGCAGTACTTC. This codes for CASSYRGWGTYEQYF.

This clonotype occurred a few times. The rearrangement uses TRBV28 and TRBJ2-5; 7 nucleotides agree with TRBD1. Judging by the DNA end, TRBJ2-7 fits better; the J call may be wrong. Per germline, CDR1 MDHEN and CDR2 SYDVKM. The CDR3 consists of 13 residues. CDR3 loop: CASKGTAFCEQYF. In nucleotides, the CDR3 is TGTGCCAGCAAAGGGACAGCTTTCTGCGAGCAGTACTTC.

The V and J genes are TRBV20-1 and TRBJ2-5; D not certain. This CDR3 is built from 13 residues. CDR1 and CDR2 from the germline V gene are DFQATT and SNEGSKA (reference sequence). Trimming removed 5 bases from V and 5 bases from J, with 15 bases in between. The CDR3 region is CSAEPGADETQYF. The DNA of the CDR3 is TGCAGTGCTGAGCCCGGCGCGGATGAGACCCAGTACTTC.

As regards this clonotype: One junction end disagrees with the germline gene, perhaps due to a read error. The chain carries TRBV7-9 and TRBJ2-5; D is perhaps TRBD1 (5 bases). The germline gives CDR1 SEHNR, CDR2 FQNEAQ (reference sequence). The CDR3 contains 13 residues. The CDR3 nucleotides read TGTGTCAGCAGCATTCAGGGTGTACAAGTGCAGTACTTC. Its protein is CVSSIQGVQVQYF.

Details on this clonotype: A clone one base away is much larger, so this may be a read error. This rearrangement joins TRBV7-2 to TRBJ2-1; 7 bases map to TRBD1. CDR1 SGHTA and CDR2 FQGNSA come from the germline V gene. V gave up 5 bases and J gave up 3 bases; unmatched junction bases: 4. The CDR3 totals 14 residues. CDR3 in DNA: TGTGCCAGCAGCGCCCACAGGGGCTACAATGAGCAGTTCTTC. Amino acid sequence: CASSAHRGYNEQFF.

The V call is TRBV7-3, the J call TRBJ1-1; unclear D gene. The CDR3 runs 14 residues. Between the trimmed V and J ends, which lost 0 bases and 6 bases, there was a span of 11 bases. The germline CDR1 and CDR2 sequences are SGHTA and FQGTGA. This CDR3 is CASSLTLGGSEAFF. The CDR3 region has the DNA TGTGCCAGCAGCTTAACTTTAGGAGGGTCTGAAGCTTTCTTT.

In this sample, this clonotype turned up many times. The chain uses TRBV4-1 and TRBJ2-5; D is possibly TRBD1 or TRBD2 (5 bases each). CDR3 size: 15 residues. V was shortened by 3 bases and J by 3 bases, with 14 bases between the two germline ends. Germline V lookup: CDR1 MGHRA, CDR2 YSYEKL. The CDR3 sequence: CASSQQRDGKETQYF. In nucleotides, the CDR3 is TGCGCCAGCAGCCAGCAAAGGGACGGGAAAGAGACCCAGTACTTC.

About this clonotype itself: The junction departs from the called germline gene at one end, perhaps through a read error. The rearrangement links TRBV29-1 to TRBJ2-5, with a possible D match to TRBD1 (5 bases). Germline V gene lookup returns CDR1 SQVTM and CDR2 ANQGSEA. This CDR3 contains 12 residues. In nucleotides, the CDR3 is TGCAGCGCTGAAAGGGGCGGAGAGACCCAGTACTTC. This translates into CSAERGGETQYF.

The gene calls are TRBV7-9 and TRBJ1-2; D unresolved. V lost 5 bases to trimming and J lost 5 bases, with 9 bases between them. The CDR3 extends over 12 amino acids. Germline V gene data show CDR1 as SEHNR and CDR2 as FQNEAQ (reference sequence). The CDR3, as DNA: TGTGCCAGCAGCAATAATGGTTATGGCTACACCTTC. Translating it yields CASSNNGYGYTF. The entire variable domain, with the rest obtained from reference TRBV7-9 and TRBJ1-2, is as follows: DTGVSQNPRHKITKRGQNVTFRCDPISEHNRLYWYRQTLGQGPEFLTYFQNEAQLEKSRLLSDRFSAERPKGSFSTLEIQRTEQGDSAMYLCASSNNGYGYTFGSGTRLTVV.

The chain uses TRBV20-1 and TRBJ2-3, with 10 nucleotides matching TRBD2. Per the germline V gene, CDR1 is DFQATT and CDR2 is SNEGSKA (reference sequence). The trim removed 1 base at V and 4 bases at J, leaving 5 bases unmatched. This CDR3 is built from 15 residues. CDR3 bases: TGCAGTGCTAGAGTATGGGGACTAGCGCCAGATACGCAGTATTTT. Translating gives CSARVWGLAPDTQYF.

This clonotype was seen only a few times. The rearrangement uses TRBV7-2 and TRBJ2-5, with 9 bases that match TRBD2. Trimming took 4 bases from V and 4 from J; bases not matched to a gene: 16. Germline V lookup: CDR1 SGHTA, CDR2 FQGNSA. The CDR3 contains 18 residues. CDR3 residues: CASSSTGTSRFGSETQYF. CDR3 in DNA: TGTGCCAGCAGCTCCACCGGGACTAGCCGATTCGGGTCAGAGACCCAGTACTTC.

CDR3 sequence (DNA): TGTGCCAGCAATCCCGGAACAGGGGCCCTCGAGCAGTACTTC. Amino acids: CASNPGTGALEQYF. The rearrangement uses TRBV14 and TRBJ2-4; 7 bases are a match to TRBD1. The J call is in doubt because the DNA end fits TRBJ2-7 better. CDR1 and CDR2 from the germline V gene are SGHDN and FVKESK. The CDR3 is 14 amino acids.

The chain carries TRBV30 and TRBJ1-5; D possibly corresponds to TRBD1 (5 bases). CDR3 size: 13 residues. Germline lookup yields CDR1 GTSNPN and CDR2 SVGIG (reference sequence). V was pared by 4 bases and J by 3 bases, with 10 bases between. The CDR3 loop is CAWTGTPNQPQHF. The CDR3 region has the DNA TGTGCCTGGACCGGGACCCCCAATCAGCCCCAGCATTTT. The whole variable domain, filled in from reference TRBV30 and TRBJ1-5, reads SQTIHQWPATLVQPVGSPLSLECTVEGTSNPNLYWYRQAAGRGLQLLFYSVGIGQISSEVPQNLSASRPQDRQFILSSKKLLLSDSGFYLCAWTGTPNQPQHFGDGTRLSIL.

The chain uses TRBV5-6 and TRBJ2-1; 12 bases line up with TRBD2. The germline CDR1 and CDR2 sequences are SGHDT and YYEEEE. The CDR3 runs to 17 residues. J was trimmed by 7 bases and V by 4 bases; bases with no gene match: 12. The chain's CDR3 is CASSTIARGLAGNEQFF. For the CDR3, the DNA is TGTGCCAGCAGCACGATCGCCCGGGGACTAGCGGGTAATGAGCAGTTCTTC.